This TCR beta chain was captured by sequencing in a study of monozygotic twins with inflammatory bowel disease. Points from the study as a whole: Treatment differences in immunosuppression may have added variability to the repertoires of patients. People with IBD had fewer clonotypes in common with others than healthy twins did, especially with disease activity.

In the case of this clonotype: Its target is unknown.

Incorporation of UMIs carrying a 6-nucleotide sample barcode was performed by template switching. Reanalyzing the 5' RACE reads, TCRdb keeps one entry per CDR3 protein, without DNA. The sample totals around 450,000 distinct CDR3 sequences. This receptor was identified in a human donor with ulcerative colitis or Crohn's disease, or a healthy co-twin of an affected twin (not recorded which). The sequencing sample was made of blood.

CDR3: CASSPHFGSGFSYEQYF. The chain couples TRBV3-1 to TRBJ2-7; checking the TCRdb D call of TRBD2 is not possible without DNA. Germline CDR1 reads LGHDT; CDR2 reads YNNKEL (reference sequence). There are 17 residues in the CDR3.